The rows below give T cell receptor beta chains drawn from one sample of a study of cytomegalovirus exposure and HLA in healthy donors. Measured with immunoSEQ multiplex PCR; TCRdb has only the in-frame clones, and not every one. The repertoire has approximately 130,000 clones, 8.5% to 9% of them found once; the top ten carry approximately 6.4%. Sequencing was carried out using PBMCs. The receptors were gathered from a woman between 35 and 50 years old in good health and CMV-seropositive. Each CDR3 is given with its conserved first and last residue. A D gene is named only where the DNA matches it firmly. Clone size is stated in some rows and not others, as once, few, many or a class when expanded.

-	-	TRBV7-8	TRBJ2-7	TGTGCCAGCAGCTCCGGGACCGGGGGCGAGCAGTACTTC	CASSSGTGGEQYF
TRBD1	few	TRBV5-6	TRBJ1-4	TGTGCCAGCAGCTATTCCGGGACAGCGGGTGAAAAACTGTTTTTT	CASSYSGTAGEKLFF
TRBD1	few	TRBV10-3	TRBJ1-3	TGTGCCATCAGTGACCCCCACTCCGGGACAGACATCGCTGGAAACACCATATATTTT	CAISDPHSGTDIAGNTIYF
-	-	TRBV29-1	TRBJ2-1	TGCAGCGTTGAAGAGGAGTTCAATGAGCAGTTCTTC	CSVEEEFNEQFF
-	-	TRBV4-2	TRBJ1-1	TGTGCCAGCAGCCAGTGGGTAGGGGGTAACACTGAAGCTTTCTTT	CASSQWVGGNTEAFF
TRBD2	-	TRBV5-1	TRBJ2-1	TGCGCCAGCAGCTCGACTAGCGGGACCTACAATGAGCAGTTCTTC	CASSSTSGTYNEQFF
TRBD2	few	TRBV4-2	TRBJ2-3	TGTGCCAGCAGCCAAGGACTAGCGGGGGGCGCTAGCACAGATACGCAGTATTTT	CASSQGLAGGASTDTQYF
-	few	TRBV5-1	TRBJ1-2	TGCGCCAGCAGCTTGGCCATGTCCGAGGGAGAATATGGCTACACCTTC	CASSLAMSEGEYGYTF
TRBD1	few	TRBV6-6	TRBJ1-2	TGTGCCAGCAGTTACACAGGGGGCGCGTACTATGGCTACACCTTC	CASSYTGGAYYGYTF
-	-	TRBV14	TRBJ2-3	TGTGCCAGCAGCCCCTTAGGACTTGATACGCAGTATTTT	CASSPLGLDTQYF
-	few	TRBV5-1	TRBJ2-3	TGCGCCAGCAGCTGGACGGACAGTTACACAGATACGCAGTATTTT	CASSWTDSYTDTQYF
TRBD1	few	TRBV6-1	TRBJ1-5	TGTGCCAGCAGTGAAGCGACAGGGCGTCAGCCCCAGCATTTT	CASSEATGRQPQHF
TRBD1	few	TRBV5-1	TRBJ2-1	TGCGCCAGCAGCTCGCGGACAGGGTCAAATGAGCAGTTCTTC	CASSSRTGSNEQFF
TRBD1	many	TRBV5-1	TRBJ2-7	TGCGCCAGCAGCTTGGCGGGACAGGGCTACGAGCAGTACTTC	CASSLAGQGYEQYF
-	-	TRBV27	TRBJ2-7	TGTGCCAGCATGGCGCGGCAGAGACCTTACGAGCAGTACTTC	CASMARQRPYEQYF
TRBD1	-	TRBV7-8	TRBJ1-2	TGTGCCAGCAGCTCGTATACGAAAGAGGGGGCGGATGGCTACACCTTC	CASSSYTKEGADGYTF
TRBD1	-	TRBV4-2	TRBJ1-1	TGTGCCAGCAGCCCCGGACAGGGGGAATCGTGGACCACTGAAGCTTTCTTT	CASSPGQGESWTTEAFF
-	-	TRBV4-1	TRBJ2-5	TGCGCCAGCAGCCTAGCGTGGCGGGAGACCCAGTACTTC	CASSLAWRETQYF
TRBD1	few	TRBV2	TRBJ1-1	TGTGCCAGCAGCTACGGACAGGGGAGCACTGAAGCTTTCTTT	CASSYGQGSTEAFF
TRBD2	few	TRBV10-1	TRBJ2-3	TGCGCCAGCAGCCCACCCGGGGGGGTTAGCACAGATACGCAGTATTTT	CASSPPGGVSTDTQYF
-	-	TRBV13	TRBJ2-7	TGTGCCAGCAGCAAAGGTTGGACAGTACCTTCCTACGAGCAGTACTTC	CASSKGWTVPSYEQYF
-	-	TRBV25-1	TRBJ1-6	TGTGCCAGCAGTGAATCGGGGACACGAAATTCACCCCTCCACTTT	CASSESGTRNSPLHF
-	-	TRBV6-1	TRBJ1-6	TGTGCCAGCAGTGAAGTCGGGGGGGCTGGCTATAATTCACCCCTCCACTTT	CASSEVGGAGYNSPLHF
TRBD1	-	TRBV4-2	TRBJ1-1	TGTGCCAGCAGCCTCCGGACAGGGAGAGACACTGAAGCTTTCTTT	CASSLRTGRDTEAFF
TRBD1	-	TRBV10-3	TRBJ1-5	TGTGCCATCAGTGTCCAGGGGGGCAGCAATCAGCCCCAGCATTTT	CAISVQGGSNQPQHF
TRBD1	few	TRBV5-1	TRBJ1-2	TGCGCCAGCAGCCCCCAGGGGGCTTCGGGCTACACCTTC	CASSPQGASGYTF
-	-	TRBV6-4	TRBJ1-2	TGTGCCAGCAGCACAAACGGGGGTGTTAGTGGCTACACCTTC	CASSTNGGVSGYTF
TRBD2	-	TRBV29-1	TRBJ2-1	TGCAGCGTTGGGACTAGCGGGGGATACAATGAGCAGTTCTTC	CSVGTSGGYNEQFF
TRBD1	few	TRBV19	TRBJ1-4	TGTGCCACCGGACAGGGGGCGATTGAAAAACTGTTTTTT	CATGQGAIEKLFF
-	-	TRBV6-5	TRBJ2-7	TGTGCCAGCTCGGGGGGCCTCCCACCCTACGAGCAGTACTTC	CASSGGLPPYEQYF
TRBD1	few	TRBV28	TRBJ1-1	TGTGCCAGCAGTCTACAGGGGCCCACTGAAGCTTTCTTT	CASSLQGPTEAFF
-	-	TRBV18	TRBJ1-6	TGTGCCAGCTCACCTCGCGGAGGGTCTGTCAATTCACCCCTCCACTTT	CASSPRGGSVNSPLHF
-	few	TRBV5-4	TRBJ2-1	TGTGCCAGCAGCTTGGACCCGAGCTCCTACAATGAGCAGTTCTTC	CASSLDPSSYNEQFF
TRBD1	few	TRBV7-2	TRBJ2-7	TGTGCCAGCAGCTTGCCATGGGGGACAGGCCGCTCCTACGAGCAGTACTTC	CASSLPWGTGRSYEQYF
-	few	TRBV6-1	TRBJ2-1	TGTGCCAGCAGTAGTACCAGGTCCTACAATGAGCAGTTCTTC	CASSSTRSYNEQFF
TRBD1	-	TRBV13	TRBJ2-7	TGTGCCAGCAGCCCCTCGGACAGGGAAGACGGCGAGCAGTACTTC	CASSPSDREDGEQYF
TRBD1	few	TRBV11-2	TRBJ2-2	TGTGCCAGCAGCTTAGTAGTAAGGGGACAGGGAGCGGGGACCGGGGAGCTGTTTTTT	CASSLVVRGQGAGTGELFF